This entry describes one T cell receptor beta chain. This record belongs to a study of blood T cell repertoires in COVID-19. There are 14 residues in the CDR3. The germline gives CDR1 MNHEY, CDR2 SVGAGI. The trim removed 5 bases at V and 4 bases at J, leaving 7 bases unmatched. In the authors' workflow: Using reference gene primer amplification, nucleated cell counts were estimated. The assay was immunoSEQ multiplex PCR, and TCRdb's table has in-frame clones only and misses some. V and J calls plus clone size are reproduced from that table; the DNA served to infer D and trimming. This table has about 400,000 clones, about nine tenths appearing once.

Sequenced input: peripheral blood. The source of this sequence is a woman aged 25 to 39 with active or convalescent COVID-19. The rearrangement links TRBV6-5 to TRBJ1-2, with TRBD1 identical over 7 bases. CDR3 sequence: CASSPSGGGYGYTF. CDR3 nucleotides: TGTGCCAGCAGTCCCTCAGGGGGTGGCTATGGCTACACCTTC.